This T cell receptor beta chain was observed in a study of Ad26.COV2.S vaccination and SARS-CoV-2 variants. Study outcomes and limitations: Similar non-spike TCR breadth was observed in recipients of vaccine and of placebo.

Here immunoSEQ multiplex PCR was the method, and the copy in TCRdb shows in-frame clones only, minus some. The sample has over 400,000 clones; around 93% are singletons. Indicated treatment: 15 to 20 received Ad26.COV2.S at low or high dose, single or two shots; 5 received placebo; per-sample allocation not given. Collection of the samples took place on day 63 after the first injection of vaccine or placebo. An Ad26 vector carrying the Wuhan-strain SARS-CoV-2 spike served as the vaccine. In regard to this clone: Its antigen remains unidentified.

The CDR3 is made up of 14 amino acids. Trimming took off 0 bases at V and 2 bases at J, with 8 bases between the two ends. Germline CDR1 reads LNHDA; CDR2 reads SQIVND (reference sequence). The chain joins TRBV19 to TRBJ2-7, with D unclear. This TCR was recovered from a person between 18 and 59 years old who received the Ad26.COV2.S COVID-19 vaccine or a placebo. The source material was peripheral blood, sampled in a trial of Ad26.COV2.S vaccine versus placebo. In nucleotides, the CDR3 is TGTGCCAGTAGTATAGACAAGGGCACCTACGAGCAGTACTTC. This sequence encodes CASSIDKGTYEQYF.